This TCR beta chain was identified in a study of beta chain features in type 1 diabetes. Study overall: Sorted cell examination encompassed about 110,000,000 cells across all samples. Regarding the study as a whole: Naive, central memory and regulatory TCRB repertoires appeared more similar among patients than healthy donors. PCR may have favored shorter templates equally in patients and controls. Shortening that was moderate but significant affected the TCRB CDR3s of Type 1 diabetes patients in all four CD4+ subsets.

This CDR3 contains 13 residues. The germline CDR1 and CDR2 sequences are SQVTM and ANQGSEA. V dropped 3 bases and J dropped 2 bases, with 9 bases sitting between them. A single heparinised draw of about 120 mL on average was taken per donor. Every bit of the isolated RNA underwent reverse transcription, so sequencing read expressed TCRB transcripts. Some clones are missing from TCRdb's copy, which holds only in-frame ones; the method was immunoSEQ multiplex PCR. This table holds 300,000 to 400,000 clones, 13% found once. A remark on this clone: The target antigen is unknown.

The rearrangement joins TRBV29-1 to TRBJ2-3; D ambiguous. The clonotype was recovered from a young woman with type 1 diabetes. Sequenced material: naive CD4+ T cells from blood. In DNA, the CDR3 is TGCAGCGTTGATGCCCAGGACACAGATACGCAGTATTTT. Translated, it gives CSVDAQDTDTQYF.